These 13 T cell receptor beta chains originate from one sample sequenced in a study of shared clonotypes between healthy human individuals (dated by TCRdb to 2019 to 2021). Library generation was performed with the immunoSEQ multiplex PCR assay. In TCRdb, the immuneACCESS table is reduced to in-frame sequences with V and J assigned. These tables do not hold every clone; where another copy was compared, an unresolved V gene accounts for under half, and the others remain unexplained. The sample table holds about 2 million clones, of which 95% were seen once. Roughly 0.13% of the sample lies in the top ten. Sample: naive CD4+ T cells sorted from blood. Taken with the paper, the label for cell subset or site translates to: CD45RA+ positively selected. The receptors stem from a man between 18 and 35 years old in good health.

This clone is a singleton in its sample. CDR3 region: CASSYPGRPDTQYF. CDR3 bases: TGTGCCAGCAGTTACCCCGGTCGTCCAGATACGCAGTATTTT. The chain recombines TRBV6-6 with TRBJ2-3, with no clear D. The CDR3 consists of 14 residues. Trimming cost V 2 bases and J 4 bases, with 10 bases left between them. Germline assignment: CDR1 MNHNY and CDR2 SVGAGI (reference sequence).

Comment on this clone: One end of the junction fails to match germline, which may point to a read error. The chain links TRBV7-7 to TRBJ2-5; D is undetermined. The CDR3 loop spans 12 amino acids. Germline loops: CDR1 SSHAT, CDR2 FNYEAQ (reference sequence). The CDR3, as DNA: TGTGCTAGCAGCTCAGACCAGCAAACCCAGTACTTC. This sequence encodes CASSSDQQTQYF.

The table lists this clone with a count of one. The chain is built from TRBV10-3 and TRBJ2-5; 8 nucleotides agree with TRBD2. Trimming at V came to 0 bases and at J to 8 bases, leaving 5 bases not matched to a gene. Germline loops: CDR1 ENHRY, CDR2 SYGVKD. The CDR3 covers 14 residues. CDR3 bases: TGTGCCATCAGTGAGTCCGGGAGGGGGGCCACCCAGTACTTC. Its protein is CAISESGRGATQYF.

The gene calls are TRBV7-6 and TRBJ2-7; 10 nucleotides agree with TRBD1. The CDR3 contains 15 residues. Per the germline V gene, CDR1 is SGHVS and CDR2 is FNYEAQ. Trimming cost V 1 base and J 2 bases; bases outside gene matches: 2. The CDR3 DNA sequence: TGTGCCAGCAGCTTAGGGACAGGGGGGACCTACGAGCAGTACTTC. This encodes CASSLGTGGTYEQYF.

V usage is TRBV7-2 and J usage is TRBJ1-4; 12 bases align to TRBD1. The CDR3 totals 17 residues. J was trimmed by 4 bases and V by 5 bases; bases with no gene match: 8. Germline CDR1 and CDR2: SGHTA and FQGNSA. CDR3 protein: CASSARDRGPRNEKLFF. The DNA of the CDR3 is TGTGCCAGCAGCGCCCGGGACAGGGGGCCCCGTAATGAAAAACTGTTTTTT.

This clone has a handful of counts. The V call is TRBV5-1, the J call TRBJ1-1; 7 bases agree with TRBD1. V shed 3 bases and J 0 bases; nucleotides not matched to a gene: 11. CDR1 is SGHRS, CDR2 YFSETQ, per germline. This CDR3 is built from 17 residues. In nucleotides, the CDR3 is TGCGCCAGCAGCTCCCGACAGGGATTAGCAATGAACACTGAAGCTTTCTTT. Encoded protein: CASSSRQGLAMNTEAFF.

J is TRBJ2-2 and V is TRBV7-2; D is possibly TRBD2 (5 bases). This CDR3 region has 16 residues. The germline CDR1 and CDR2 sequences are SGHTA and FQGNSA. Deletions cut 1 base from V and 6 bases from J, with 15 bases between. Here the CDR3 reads CASSLVSGGSPGELFF. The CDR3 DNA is TGTGCCAGCAGCTTAGTGTCGGGTGGGAGCCCCGGGGAGCTGTTTTTT.

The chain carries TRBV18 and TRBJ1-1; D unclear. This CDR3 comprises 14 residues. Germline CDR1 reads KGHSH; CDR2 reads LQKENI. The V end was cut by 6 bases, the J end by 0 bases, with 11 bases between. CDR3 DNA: TGTGCCAGCTCGGCGGGGAGATTGAACACTGAAGCTTTCTTT. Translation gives CASSAGRLNTEAFF.

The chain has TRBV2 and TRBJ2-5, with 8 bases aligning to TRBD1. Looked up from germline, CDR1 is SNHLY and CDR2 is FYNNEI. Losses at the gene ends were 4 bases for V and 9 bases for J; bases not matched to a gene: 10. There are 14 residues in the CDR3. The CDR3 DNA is TGTGCCAGCAGTGTGTCACACGCAGGGGGCGCCCAGTACTTC. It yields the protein CASSVSHAGGAQYF.

In DNA form, the CDR3 reads TGTGCCAGCCGAGAAGGACTAGCGAGCACAGATACGCAGTATTTT. This sequence encodes CASREGLASTDTQYF. The gene calls are TRBV6-5 and TRBJ2-3; TRBD2 matches 9 bases. Germline CDR1 and CDR2: MNHEY and SVGAGI. The CDR3 is 15 residues long. With 8 bases clipped from V and 0 bases from J, the junction kept 6 bases outside the gene matches.

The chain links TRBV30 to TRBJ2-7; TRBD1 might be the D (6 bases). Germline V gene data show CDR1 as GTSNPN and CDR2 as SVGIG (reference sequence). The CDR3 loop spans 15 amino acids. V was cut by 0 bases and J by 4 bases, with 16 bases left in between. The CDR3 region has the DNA TGTGCCTGGAGTGTAGCCGGACAGTTGAAATACGAGCAGTACTTC. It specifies CAWSVAGQLKYEQYF. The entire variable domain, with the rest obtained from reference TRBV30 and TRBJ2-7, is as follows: SQTIHQWPATLVQPVGSPLSLECTVEGTSNPNLYWYRQAAGRGLQLLFYSVGIGQISSEVPQNLSASRPQDRQFILSSKKLLLSDSGFYLCAWSVAGQLKYEQYFGPGTRLTVT.

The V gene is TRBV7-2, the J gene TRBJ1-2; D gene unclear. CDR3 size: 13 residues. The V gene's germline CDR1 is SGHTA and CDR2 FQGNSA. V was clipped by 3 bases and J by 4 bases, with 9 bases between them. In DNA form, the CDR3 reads TGTGCCAGCAGCTTGGGTCGAGCCTATGGCTACACCTTC. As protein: CASSLGRAYGYTF.

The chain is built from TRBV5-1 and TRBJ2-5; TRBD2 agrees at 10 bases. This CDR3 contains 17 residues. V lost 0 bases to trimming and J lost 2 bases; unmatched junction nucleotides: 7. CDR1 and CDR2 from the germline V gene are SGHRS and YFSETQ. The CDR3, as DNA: TGCGCCAGCAGCTTGGAAGCGGGAGGGCCCGCACAAGAGACCCAGTACTTC. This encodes CASSLEAGGPAQETQYF.